One sample yielded the 17 T cell receptor beta chains listed below, sequenced in a study of T cells and copy number aberrations in small-cell lung cancer. Data came from immunoSEQ multiplex PCR; TCRdb stores just in-frame clones and leaves some out. This repertoire shows fewer than 10,000 clones, roughly 85% found once; its top ten account for about 32%. Sequenced: normal tissue next to the tumor. Source of these receptors: a man between 60 and 75 years old with small cell lung cancer.

This chain joins TRBV7-9 and TRBJ2-5; 9 positions agree with TRBD1. The CDR3 loop spans 14 amino acids. The V gene's germline CDR1 is SEHNR and CDR2 FQNEAQ (reference sequence). Trimming took 4 bases from V and 4 from J; bases not matched to a gene: 4. CDR3 loop: CASSSSDRGETQYF. CDR3 sequence (DNA): TGTGCCAGCAGCTCCTCGGACAGGGGAGAGACCCAGTACTTC.

The chain couples TRBV5-4 to TRBJ1-4, with 7 positions matching TRBD1. Germline trimming cut 3 bases from V and 8 bases from J; bases unmatched to any gene: 7. CDR1 is SGHNT, CDR2 YYREEE, per germline (reference sequence). This CDR3 comprises 14 residues. CDR3 in DNA: TGTGCCAGCAGCTCACAGGGGAGGCACGAAAAACTGTTTTTT. Translating it yields CASSSQGRHEKLFF.

This sequence joins TRBV9 and TRBJ2-5, with 9 bases aligning to TRBD1. Germline CDR1 is SGDLS and CDR2 is YYNGEE. V lost 3 bases, J lost 7 bases, and 7 bases stayed unmatched. The CDR3 spans 14 residues. CDR3 nucleotides: TGTGCCAGCAGCGCAGGACAGGGGACGGTGACCCAGTACTTC. It codes for CASSAGQGTVTQYF. The full variable domain, with the rest looked up from reference TRBV9 and TRBJ2-5, is DSGVTQTPKHLITATGQRVTLRCSPRSGDLSVYWYQQSLDQGLQFLIQYYNGEERAKGNILERFSAQQFPDLHSELNLSSLELGDSALYFCASSAGQGTVTQYFGPGTRLLVL.

This clone appeared once. The chain employs TRBV27 and TRBJ1-4; possibly TRBD1 for D (6 bases). The CDR3 runs 14 residues. Germline-derived CDR1 and CDR2 are MNHEY and SMNVEV (reference sequence). V was clipped by 8 bases and J by 4 bases, with 14 bases between them. The CDR3 spells CASGGHTVNEKLFF. The CDR3 DNA is TGTGCCAGCGGGGGACACACCGTTAATGAAAAACTGTTTTTT. The full variable domain, with the rest looked up from reference TRBV27 and TRBJ1-4, is EAQVTQNPRYLITVTGKKLTVTCSQNMNHEYMSWYRQDPGLGLRQIYYSMNVEVTDKGDVPEGYKVSRKEKRNFPLILESPSPNQTSLYFCASGGHTVNEKLFFGSGTQLSVL.

The count of this clone is one. The CDR3 DNA follows: TGTGCCAGCAGCCAATGGAGCGGGAGTAGCACCGGGGAGCTGTTTTTT. Translating gives CASSQWSGSSTGELFF. This chain links TRBV7-9 with TRBJ2-2; 8 nucleotides align to TRBD2. Per germline, CDR1 SEHNR and CDR2 FQNEAQ (reference sequence). The junction had 9 bases not matched to a gene; V was cut back by 5 bases and J by 4 bases. This CDR3 has 16 amino acids.

This clone was counted only a few times. The chain uses TRBV4-2 and TRBJ2-1, with unresolved D. The CDR3 covers 13 residues. V was shortened by 1 base and J by 4 bases, with 5 bases between the two germline ends. The V gene's germline CDR1 is LGHNA and CDR2 YNFKEQ. DNA for the CDR3: TGTGCCAGCAGCCAAGGACAATACAATGAGCAGTTCTTC. This gives the protein CASSQGQYNEQFF.

The gene calls are TRBV28 and TRBJ2-7; D not resolved. Trimming shortened V by 4 bases and J by 3 bases, and 4 bases separated the two germline ends. The CDR3 spans 11 residues. Germline V gives CDR1 MDHEN, CDR2 SYDVKM. The CDR3 protein is CASSSNYEQYF. CDR3 DNA: TGTGCCAGCAGTTCCAACTACGAGCAGTACTTC.

This chain connects TRBV11-3 to TRBJ2-1; TRBD2 matches 9 bases. With V trimmed by 6 bases and J by 9 bases, 6 bases remained unmatched. The length of the CDR3 is 13 residues. Germline loops: CDR1 SGHNT, CDR2 YENEEA. Here the CDR3 reads CASRKTSGLEQFF. The DNA for the CDR3 is TGTGCCAGCAGGAAAACTAGCGGGCTTGAGCAGTTCTTC.

This clone was found a few times. The same CDR3 arises from other DNA sequences in this sample as well. V gene TRBV7-6 combines with J gene TRBJ2-7; TRBD2 matches 9 bases. The V and J ends lost 0 bases and 6 bases, in that order; junction bases with no gene match: 6. Germline CDR1 is SGHVS and CDR2 is FNYEAQ. The CDR3 consists of 15 residues. The CDR3 here is CASSLASGRGREQYF. The DNA for the CDR3 is TGTGCCAGCAGCTTAGCTAGCGGGAGAGGGCGCGAGCAGTACTTC.

This rearrangement joins TRBV30 to TRBJ2-5; D gene unclear. This CDR3 comprises 15 residues. The V end was cut by 0 bases, the J end by 0 bases, with 11 bases between. CDR1 is GTSNPN and CDR2 is SVGIG in the germline V gene (reference sequence). The chain's CDR3 is CAWSVLKGNQETQYF. Here the CDR3 DNA reads TGTGCCTGGAGTGTACTGAAAGGAAACCAAGAGACCCAGTACTTC.

This clone has just a few counts. The rearrangement links TRBV6-1 to TRBJ1-5, with 8 bases identical to TRBD1. The CDR3 length is 16 residues. The germline CDR1 and CDR2 sequences are MNHNS and SASEGT. V shed 4 bases, J shed 2 bases, and the junction held 7 bases outside the gene matches. CDR3 coding DNA: TGTGCCAGCAGTGTCGTCAGGGGGCAGGGCAATCAGCCCCAGCATTTT. Translating gives CASSVVRGQGNQPQHF.

The rearrangement joins TRBV28 to TRBJ1-4; D gene uncertain. V was shortened by 6 bases and J by 8 bases, with 16 bases between the two germline ends. The V gene's germline CDR1 is MDHEN and CDR2 SYDVKM. The CDR3 consists of 14 residues. The CDR3 region is CASSPHGGEEKLFF. CDR3 bases: TGTGCCAGCAGCCCACACGGCGGGGAGGAAAAACTGTTTTTT.

The sample holds one count of this clone. The chain combines TRBV7-9 with TRBJ2-5; 8 bases line up with TRBD1. The CDR3 totals 14 residues. Unmatched junction bases numbered 6, after V lost 5 bases and J lost 4 bases. CDR1 and CDR2 from the germline V gene are SEHNR and FQNEAQ (reference sequence). The CDR3 region has the DNA TGTGCCAGCAGCCACGGGACAGGAGGAGAGACCCAGTACTTC. Its protein product is CASSHGTGGETQYF.

The chain couples TRBV10-3 to TRBJ2-7; 7 bases align to TRBD1. CDR3 length: 14 residues. The germline V gene encodes CDR1 ENHRY and CDR2 SYGVKD. Losses at the gene ends were 4 bases for V and 5 bases for J; bases not matched to a gene: 8. This CDR3 is CAISGGNRGHEQYF. CDR3 coding DNA: TGTGCCATCAGTGGGGGGAACAGGGGTCACGAGCAGTACTTC.

V and J are TRBV21-1 and TRBJ2-7; TRBD2 is the table's D call, not checked against the DNA. TRBV21-1 has pseudogene status. This CDR3 is built from 18 residues. In DNA, the CDR3 is TGTGCCAGCAGAGGGGCTAGCGGGAGGGTACGAATCCTATACGAGCAGTACTTC. The encoded protein is CASRGASGRVRILYEQYF.

The J gene is TRBJ2-1, the V gene TRBV29-1; D might be TRBD2 (6 bases). Per the germline V gene, CDR1 is SQVTM and CDR2 is ANQGSEA. V was trimmed by 7 bases and J by 4 bases, leaving 14 bases between them. CDR3 size: 13 residues. The CDR3 spells CSASGRQYNEQFF. The CDR3 nucleotides read TGCAGCGCCAGCGGGCGCCAGTACAATGAGCAGTTCTTC.

V usage is TRBV7-2 and J usage is TRBJ1-5, with TRBD1 identical over 8 bases. This CDR3 is built from 14 residues. The junction had 6 bases not matched to a gene; V was cut back by 5 bases and J by 6 bases. Per germline, CDR1 SGHTA and CDR2 FQGNSA. The DNA for the CDR3 is TGTGCCAGCAGCCCGGACAGGGAGAGTCAGCCCCAGCATTTT. Its protein product is CASSPDRESQPQHF. Full variable domain (missing parts from reference TRBV7-2 and TRBJ1-5): GAGVSQSPSNKVTEKGKDVELRCDPISGHTALYWYRQSLGQGLEFLIYFQGNSAPDKSGLPSDRFSAERTGGSVSTLTIQRTQQEDSAVYLCASSPDRESQPQHFGDGTRLSIL.